This T cell receptor (beta chain) appears in the sequencing data of a study of cytomegalovirus exposure and HLA in healthy donors. Study in general: The same platform as the approximately 640 first-cohort repertoires was used for the 110 or so validation repertoires, a later analysis reported. Whole-study findings and limits: The authors listed about 170 TCR beta chains as cytomegalovirus-associated.

Using immunoSEQ multiplex PCR, the repertoire was profiled, and TCRdb retains in-frame clones only, with some absent. The sample lists about 120,000 clones; 90% to 97% were seen once. To note about this clone: Antigen specificity is unknown.

The CDR3 spans 17 residues. V lost 1 base and J lost 1; bases outside the gene matches: 8. Germline CDR1 is LNHDA and CDR2 is SQIVND (reference sequence). The genes are TRBV19 and TRBJ2-7; the match to TRBD1 covers 9 bases. The sequence was obtained from a young man in good health and CMV-seronegative. The sample was PBMCs. CDR3 coding DNA: TGTGCCAGTAGTATAGTATGGACAGGGGATGTTTCCTACGAGCAGTACTTC. Encoded protein: CASSIVWTGDVSYEQYF.